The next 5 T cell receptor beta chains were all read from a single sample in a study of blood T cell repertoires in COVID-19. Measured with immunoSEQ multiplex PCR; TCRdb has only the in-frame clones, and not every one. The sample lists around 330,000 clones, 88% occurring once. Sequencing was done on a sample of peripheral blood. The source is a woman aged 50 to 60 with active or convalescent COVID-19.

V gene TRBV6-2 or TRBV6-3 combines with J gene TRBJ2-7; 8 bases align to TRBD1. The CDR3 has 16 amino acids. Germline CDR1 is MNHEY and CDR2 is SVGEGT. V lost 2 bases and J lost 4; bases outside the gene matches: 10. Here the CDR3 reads CASSYTPGQVLYEQYF. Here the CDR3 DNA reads TGTGCCAGCAGTTACACACCGGGACAGGTGCTTTACGAGCAGTACTTC.

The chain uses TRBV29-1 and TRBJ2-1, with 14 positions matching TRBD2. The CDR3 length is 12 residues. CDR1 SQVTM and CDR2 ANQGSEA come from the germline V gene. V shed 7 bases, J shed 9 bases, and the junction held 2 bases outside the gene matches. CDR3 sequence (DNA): TGCAGCGGACTAGCGGGAGGGACTGAGCAGTTCTTC. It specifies CSGLAGGTEQFF.

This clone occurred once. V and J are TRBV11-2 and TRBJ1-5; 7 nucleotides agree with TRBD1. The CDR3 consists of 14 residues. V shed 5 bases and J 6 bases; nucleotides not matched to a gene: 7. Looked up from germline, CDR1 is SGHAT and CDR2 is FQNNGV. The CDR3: CASSLTGSGQPQHF. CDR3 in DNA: TGTGCCAGCAGCCTGACAGGGTCTGGTCAGCCCCAGCATTTT.

CDR3 amino acids: CASSLWDRVYF. The CDR3, as DNA: TGTGCCAGCAGCCTATGGGACAGAGTTTACTTC. The chain carries TRBV7-2 and TRBJ2-4, with 7 bases lining up with TRBD1. The CDR3 sequence is 11 residues long. The J segment lost 16 bases and the V segment lost 5 bases, leaving 8 bases of the junction unmatched. Germline V gene sequence: CDR1 SGHTA, CDR2 FQGNSA. Using reference TRBV7-2 and TRBJ2-4 for the parts outside the CDR3, the full variable domain is GAGVSQSPSNKVTEKGKDVELRCDPISGHTALYWYRQSLGQGLEFLIYFQGNSAPDKSGLPSDRFSAERTGGSVSTLTIQRTQQEDSAVYLCASSLWDRVYFGAGTRLSVL.

This chain's CDR3 is CASSPQGGNQPQHF. The CDR3 nucleotides are TGTGCCAGCAGCCCACAGGGGGGCAATCAGCCCCAGCATTTT. This sequence joins TRBV7-9 and TRBJ1-5; 8 nucleotides line up with TRBD1. CDR1 and CDR2 (germline): SEHNR, FQNEAQ (reference sequence). The ends lost 5 bases at V and 2 bases at J; junction bases unmatched: 2. The CDR3 has 14 residues.